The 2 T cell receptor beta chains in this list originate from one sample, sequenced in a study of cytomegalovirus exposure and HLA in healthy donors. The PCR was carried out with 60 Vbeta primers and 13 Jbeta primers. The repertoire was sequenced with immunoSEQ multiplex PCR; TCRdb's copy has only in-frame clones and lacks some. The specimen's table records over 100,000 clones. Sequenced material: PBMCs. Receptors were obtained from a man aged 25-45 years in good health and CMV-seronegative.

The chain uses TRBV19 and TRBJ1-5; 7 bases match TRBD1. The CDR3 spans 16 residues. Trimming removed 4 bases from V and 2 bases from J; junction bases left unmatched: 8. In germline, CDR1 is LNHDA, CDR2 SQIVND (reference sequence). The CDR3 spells CASSTQGERRNQPQHF. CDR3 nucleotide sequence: TGTGCCAGTAGTACTCAGGGGGAGAGGCGCAATCAGCCCCAGCATTTT.

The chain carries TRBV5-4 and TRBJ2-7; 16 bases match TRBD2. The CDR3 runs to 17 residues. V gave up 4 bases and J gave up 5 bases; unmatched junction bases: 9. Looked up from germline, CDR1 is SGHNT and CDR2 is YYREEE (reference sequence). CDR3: CASSPGLAGGLGDEQYF. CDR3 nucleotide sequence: TGTGCCAGCAGCCCGGGACTAGCGGGGGGGCTCGGCGACGAGCAGTACTTC.